A single count supports the clone carrying this T cell receptor (beta chain). Its specificity is not known. Approximately 10^5 TCR templates underwent assay in every sample. Profiled with immunoSEQ multiplex PCR; TCRdb holds only in-frame clones, not every one. Of approximately 50,000 clones listed, roughly 92% are singletons. The data belong to a study of siplizumab effects on memory and regulatory T cells. Study-wide results and limits: Alloreactive CD4+ clones that could be mapped were on average 68.8% Treg-derived with siplizumab, against approximately 30% in controls. Siplizumab significantly lowered the alloreactive sequences that could be traced to unstimulated CD4+ memory cells. Memory cells seemed less diverse than naive T cells, which also seemed major contributors to the alloresponse.

Trimming removed 5 bases from V and 3 bases from J, with 11 bases in between. The CDR3 runs 13 residues. Germline lookup yields CDR1 SGHTS and CDR2 YDEGEE. The sequence derives from a human donor in good health. The genes are TRBV5-8 and TRBJ1-1; D is undetermined. Sequencing was performed on CD8+ T cells sorted from blood. In DNA, the CDR3 is TGTGCCAGCAGGGTCACAGTCTACACTGAAGCTTTCTTT. Its protein product is CASRVTVYTEAFF.